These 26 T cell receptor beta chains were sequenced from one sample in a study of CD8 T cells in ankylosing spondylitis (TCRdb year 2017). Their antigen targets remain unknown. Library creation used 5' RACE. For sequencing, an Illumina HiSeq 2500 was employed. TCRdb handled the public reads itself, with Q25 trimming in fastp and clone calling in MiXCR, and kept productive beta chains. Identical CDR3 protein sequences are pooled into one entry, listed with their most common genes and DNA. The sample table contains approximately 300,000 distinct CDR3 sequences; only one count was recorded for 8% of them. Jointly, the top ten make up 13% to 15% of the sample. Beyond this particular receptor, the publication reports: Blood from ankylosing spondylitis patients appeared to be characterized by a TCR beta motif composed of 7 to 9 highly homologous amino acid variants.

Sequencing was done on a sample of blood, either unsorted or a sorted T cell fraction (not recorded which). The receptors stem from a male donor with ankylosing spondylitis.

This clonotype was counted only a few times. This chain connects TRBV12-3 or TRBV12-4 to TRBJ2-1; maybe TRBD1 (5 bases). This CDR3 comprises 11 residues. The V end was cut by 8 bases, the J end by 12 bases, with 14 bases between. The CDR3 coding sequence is TGTGCCAGCGCGGAAGGGGTAGCGCAGTTCTTC. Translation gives CASAEGVAQFF.

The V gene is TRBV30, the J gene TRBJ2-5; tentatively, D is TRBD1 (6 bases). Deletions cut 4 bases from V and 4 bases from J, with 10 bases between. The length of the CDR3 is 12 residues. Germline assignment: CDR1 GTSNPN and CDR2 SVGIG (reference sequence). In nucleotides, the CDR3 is TGTGCCTGGACGACAGGAGGAGAGACCCAGTACTTC. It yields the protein CAWTTGGETQYF. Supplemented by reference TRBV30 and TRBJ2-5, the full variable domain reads SQTIHQWPATLVQPVGSPLSLECTVEGTSNPNLYWYRQAAGRGLQLLFYSVGIGQISSEVPQNLSASRPQDRQFILSSKKLLLSDSGFYLCAWTTGGETQYFGPGTRLLVL.

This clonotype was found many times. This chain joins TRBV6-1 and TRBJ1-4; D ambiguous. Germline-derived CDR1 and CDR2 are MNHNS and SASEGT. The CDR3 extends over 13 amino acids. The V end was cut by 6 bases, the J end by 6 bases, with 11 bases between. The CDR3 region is CASSRDIDEKLFF. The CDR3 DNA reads TGTGCCAGCAGCCGAGACATCGATGAAAAACTGTTTTTT.

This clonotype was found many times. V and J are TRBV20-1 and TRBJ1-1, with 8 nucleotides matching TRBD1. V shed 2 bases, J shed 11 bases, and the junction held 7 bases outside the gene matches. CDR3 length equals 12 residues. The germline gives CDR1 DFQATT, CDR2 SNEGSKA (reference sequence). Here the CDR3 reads CSARLQGADAFF. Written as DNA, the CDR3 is TGCAGTGCTAGATTGCAGGGGGCAGATGCTTTCTTT.

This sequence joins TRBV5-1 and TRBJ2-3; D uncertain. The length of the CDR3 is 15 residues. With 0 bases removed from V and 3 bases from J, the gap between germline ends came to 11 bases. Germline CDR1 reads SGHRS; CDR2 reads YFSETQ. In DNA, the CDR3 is TGCGCCAGCAGCTTGGAAGGCAGGTTGACAGATACGCAGTATTTT. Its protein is CASSLEGRLTDTQYF.

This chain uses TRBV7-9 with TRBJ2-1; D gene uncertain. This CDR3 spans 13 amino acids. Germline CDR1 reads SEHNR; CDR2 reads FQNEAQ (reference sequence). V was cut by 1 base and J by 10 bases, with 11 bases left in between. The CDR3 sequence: CASSLGGPWEQFF. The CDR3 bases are TGTGCCAGCAGCTTAGGTGGGCCATGGGAGCAGTTCTTC.

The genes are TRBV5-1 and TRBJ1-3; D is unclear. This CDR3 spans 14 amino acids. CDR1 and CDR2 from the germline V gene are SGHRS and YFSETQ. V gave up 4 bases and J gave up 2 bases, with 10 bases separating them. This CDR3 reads CASSLGLTGNTIYF. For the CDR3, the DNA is TGCGCCAGCAGCCTGGGGTTGACTGGAAACACCATATATTTT.

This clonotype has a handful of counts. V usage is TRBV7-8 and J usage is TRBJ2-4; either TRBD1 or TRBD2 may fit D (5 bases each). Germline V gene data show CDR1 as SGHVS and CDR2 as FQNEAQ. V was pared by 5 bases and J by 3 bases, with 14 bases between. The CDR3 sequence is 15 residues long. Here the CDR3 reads CASSARGVVKNIQYF. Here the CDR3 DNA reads TGTGCCAGCAGCGCCCGAGGGGTTGTCAAAAACATTCAGTACTTC.

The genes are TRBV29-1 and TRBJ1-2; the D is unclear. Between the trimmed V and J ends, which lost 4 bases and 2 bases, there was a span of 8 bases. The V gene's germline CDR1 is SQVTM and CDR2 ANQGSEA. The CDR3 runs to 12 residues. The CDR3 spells CSVGSGNYGYTF. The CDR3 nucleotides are TGCAGCGTTGGGTCGGGGAACTATGGCTACACCTTC. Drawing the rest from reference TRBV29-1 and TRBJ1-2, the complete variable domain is SAVISQKPSRDICQRGTSLTIQCQVDSQVTMMFWYRQQPGQSLTLIATANQGSEATYESGFVIDKFPISRPNLTFSTLTVSNMSPEDSSIYLCSVGSGNYGYTFGSGTRLTVV.

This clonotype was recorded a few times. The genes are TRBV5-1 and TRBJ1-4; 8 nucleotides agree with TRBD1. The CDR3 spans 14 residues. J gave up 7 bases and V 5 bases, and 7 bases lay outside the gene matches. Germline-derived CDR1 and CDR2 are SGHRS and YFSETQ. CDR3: CASRIGTGAEKLFF. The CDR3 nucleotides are TGCGCCAGCAGAATCGGGACAGGTGCTGAAAAACTGTTTTTT. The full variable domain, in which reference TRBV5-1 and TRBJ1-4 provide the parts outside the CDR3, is KAGVTQTPRYLIKTRGQQVTLSCSPISGHRSVSWYQQTPGQGLQFLFEYFSETQRNKGNFPGRFSGRQFSNSRSEMNVSTLELGDSALYLCASRIGTGAEKLFFGSGTQLSVL.

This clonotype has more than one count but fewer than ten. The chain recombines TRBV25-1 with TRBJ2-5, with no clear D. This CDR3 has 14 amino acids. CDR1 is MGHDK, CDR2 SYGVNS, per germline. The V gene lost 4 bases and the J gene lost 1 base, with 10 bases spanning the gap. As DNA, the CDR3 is TGTGCCAGCAGTGGAACAGTAGTCCAAGAGACCCAGTACTTC. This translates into CASSGTVVQETQYF.

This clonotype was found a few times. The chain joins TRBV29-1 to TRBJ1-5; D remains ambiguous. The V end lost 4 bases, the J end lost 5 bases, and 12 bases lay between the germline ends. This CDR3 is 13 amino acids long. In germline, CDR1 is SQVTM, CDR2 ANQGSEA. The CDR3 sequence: CSVAAQDDQPQHF. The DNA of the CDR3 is TGCAGCGTTGCGGCTCAGGACGATCAGCCCCAGCATTTT.

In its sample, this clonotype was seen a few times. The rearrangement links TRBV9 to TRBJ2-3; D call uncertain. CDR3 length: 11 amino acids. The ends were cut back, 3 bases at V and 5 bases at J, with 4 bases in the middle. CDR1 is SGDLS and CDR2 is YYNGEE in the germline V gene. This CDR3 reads CASSGGDTQYF. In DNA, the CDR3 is TGTGCCAGCAGCGGGGGAGATACGCAGTATTTT.

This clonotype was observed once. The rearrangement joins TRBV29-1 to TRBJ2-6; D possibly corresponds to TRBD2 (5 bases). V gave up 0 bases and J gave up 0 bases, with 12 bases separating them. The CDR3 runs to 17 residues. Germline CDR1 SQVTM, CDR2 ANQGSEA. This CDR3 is CSVEDLRGDSGANVLTF. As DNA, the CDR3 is TGCAGCGTTGAAGATCTCCGGGGAGACTCTGGGGCCAACGTCCTGACTTTC.

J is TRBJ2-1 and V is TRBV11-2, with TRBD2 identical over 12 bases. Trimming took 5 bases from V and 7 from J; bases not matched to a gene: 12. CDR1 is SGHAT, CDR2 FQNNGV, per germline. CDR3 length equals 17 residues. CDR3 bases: TGTGCCAGCAGCCCCCCCGGACTAGCGGGAAGAGGAAATGAGCAGTTCTTC. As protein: CASSPPGLAGRGNEQFF.

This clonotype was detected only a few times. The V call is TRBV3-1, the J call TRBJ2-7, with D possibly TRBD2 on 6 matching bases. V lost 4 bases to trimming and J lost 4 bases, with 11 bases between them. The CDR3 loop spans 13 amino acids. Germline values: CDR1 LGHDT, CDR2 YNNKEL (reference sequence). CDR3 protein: CASSPTRGYEQYF. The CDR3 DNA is TGTGCCAGCAGCCCAACCCGGGGGTACGAGCAGTACTTC.

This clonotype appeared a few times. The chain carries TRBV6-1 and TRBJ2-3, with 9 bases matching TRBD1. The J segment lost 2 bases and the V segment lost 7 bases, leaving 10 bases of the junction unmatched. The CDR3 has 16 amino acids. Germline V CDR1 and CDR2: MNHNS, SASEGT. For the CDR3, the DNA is TGTGCCAGCACCGAACAGGGGGCACGGAACACAGATACGCAGTATTTT. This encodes CASTEQGARNTDTQYF.

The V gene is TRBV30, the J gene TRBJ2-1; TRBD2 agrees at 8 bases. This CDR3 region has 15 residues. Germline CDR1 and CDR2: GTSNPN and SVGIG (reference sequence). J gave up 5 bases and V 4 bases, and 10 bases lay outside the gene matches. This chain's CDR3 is CAWIVASGWNNEQFF. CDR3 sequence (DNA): TGTGCCTGGATTGTAGCTAGCGGGTGGAACAATGAGCAGTTCTTC.

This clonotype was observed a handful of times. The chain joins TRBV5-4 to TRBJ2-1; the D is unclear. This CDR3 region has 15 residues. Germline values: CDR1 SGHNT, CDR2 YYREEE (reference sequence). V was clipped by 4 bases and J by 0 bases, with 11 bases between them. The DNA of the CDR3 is TGTGCCAGCAGCAGGAACATTGACTCCTACAATGAGCAGTTCTTC. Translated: CASSRNIDSYNEQFF. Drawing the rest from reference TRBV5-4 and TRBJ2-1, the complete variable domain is ETGVTQSPTHLIKTRGQQVTLRCSSQSGHNTVSWYQQALGQGPQFIFQYYREEENGRGNFPPRFSGLQFPNYSSELNVNALELDDSALYLCASSRNIDSYNEQFFGPGTRLTVL.

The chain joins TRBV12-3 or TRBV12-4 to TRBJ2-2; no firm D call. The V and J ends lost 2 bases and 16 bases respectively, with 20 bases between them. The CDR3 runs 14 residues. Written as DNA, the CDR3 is TGTGCCAGCAGTTTAAGTAGCAATCCGAACGCCCCGTTTTTT. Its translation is CASSLSSNPNAPFF.

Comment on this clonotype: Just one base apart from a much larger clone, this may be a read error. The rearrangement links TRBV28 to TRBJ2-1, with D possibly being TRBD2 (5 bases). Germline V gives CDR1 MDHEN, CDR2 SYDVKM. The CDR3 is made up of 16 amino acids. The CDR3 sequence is CASTFYGIGSYKEQFF. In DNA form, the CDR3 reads TGTGCCAGCACTTTCTACGGGATAGGTTCCTACAAAGAGCAGTTCTTC.

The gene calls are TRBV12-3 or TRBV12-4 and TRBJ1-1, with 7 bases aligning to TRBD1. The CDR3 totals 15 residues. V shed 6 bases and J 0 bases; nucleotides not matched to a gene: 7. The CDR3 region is CASSPQQGLNTEAFF. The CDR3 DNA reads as TGTGCCAGCAGCCCCCAACAGGGGCTGAACACTGAAGCTTTCTTT.

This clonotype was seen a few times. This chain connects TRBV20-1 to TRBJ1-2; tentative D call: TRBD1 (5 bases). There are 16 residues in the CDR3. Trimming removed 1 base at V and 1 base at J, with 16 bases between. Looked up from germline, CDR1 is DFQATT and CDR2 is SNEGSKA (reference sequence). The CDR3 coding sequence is TGCAGTGCTAGAGGGGGTGGGGGAAGGGTTAACTATGGCTACACCTTC. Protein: CSARGGGGRVNYGYTF.

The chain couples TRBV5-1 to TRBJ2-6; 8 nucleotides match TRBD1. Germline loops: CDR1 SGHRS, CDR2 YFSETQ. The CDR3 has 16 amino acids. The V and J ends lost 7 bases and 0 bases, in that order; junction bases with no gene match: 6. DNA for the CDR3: TGCGCCAGCCGGGGACAGGCCTCCTCTGGGGCCAACGTCCTGACTTTC. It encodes CASRGQASSGANVLTF.

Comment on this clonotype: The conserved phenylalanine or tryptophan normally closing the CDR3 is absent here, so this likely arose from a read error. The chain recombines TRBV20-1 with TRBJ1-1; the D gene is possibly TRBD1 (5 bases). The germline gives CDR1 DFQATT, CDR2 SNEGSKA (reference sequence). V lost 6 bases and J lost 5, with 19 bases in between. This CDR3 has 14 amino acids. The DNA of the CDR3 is TGCAGTGCGCTCCCGGGACCCTGGTGGACTGAAGCTTTCCTT. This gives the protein CSALPGPWWTEAFL.

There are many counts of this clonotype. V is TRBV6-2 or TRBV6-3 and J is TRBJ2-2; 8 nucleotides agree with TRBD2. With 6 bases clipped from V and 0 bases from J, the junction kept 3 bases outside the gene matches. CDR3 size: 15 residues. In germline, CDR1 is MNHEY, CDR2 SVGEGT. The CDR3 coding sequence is TGTGCCAGCAGGGGGGGACTAGCGAACACCGGGGAGCTGTTTTTT. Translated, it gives CASRGGLANTGELFF.